This T cell receptor (beta chain) comes out of a study of cytomegalovirus exposure and HLA in healthy donors. Study information: In a later analysis, the roughly 120 validation repertoires were reported to have used the same platform as the 600 to 800 first-cohort repertoires. Study-level results: A few CMV-associated chains were confirmed in vitro to be specific for CMV antigens. Researchers counted about 150 TCR beta chains as cytomegalovirus-associated. The tendency of first-cohort TCR clusters to co-occur in the 90 to 150 validation repertoires was the finding of a later analysis.

Comment on this clone: The antigen is undetermined.

The CDR3 loop spans 13 amino acids. V shed 5 bases and J shed 10 bases, with 15 bases lying between them. Germline-derived CDR1 and CDR2 are SGHVS and FNYEAQ. Using immunoSEQ multiplex PCR, the repertoire was profiled, and TCRdb retains in-frame clones only, with some absent. The table includes 97,000 or so clones, about 95% detected once. Sample: PBMCs. The sequence was collected from a woman aged 18-35 years in good health and CMV-seronegative. The J gene is TRBJ2-1, the V gene TRBV7-6, with D possibly TRBD2 on 5 matching bases. Written as DNA, the CDR3 is TGTGCCAGCAGCCCCAACCCGTCGGGGGAGCAGTTCTTC. This codes for CASSPNPSGEQFF.